This T cell receptor beta chain is from a study of T cells after yellow fever vaccination. Study-level points and caveats: Contaminants from the bulk population, in the form of abundant clonotypes, could be found in FACS-sorted repertoires. Reappearance after the booster was observed for most primary-vaccination clones (96% CD4, around 90% CD8).

Each CDR3 protein gets one entry after TCRdb re-called the 5' RACE reads with MiXCR. This table has nearly 550,000 distinct CDR3 sequences, roughly a fifth appearing once. The CDR3 runs 17 residues. Germline lookup yields CDR1 KGHDR and CDR2 SFDVKD. Trimming left V 1 base short and J 0 bases short, with 11 bases between. As to this clonotype: The target antigen is unknown.

The rearrangement joins TRBV24-1 to TRBJ2-2; D unresolved. The TCR originated in a man under 40 who received the YFV17D yellow fever vaccine. Sequenced here: PBMCs, sampled 15 days after the yellow fever booster vaccination. CDR3 loop: CATSDLGPKTNTGELFF. CDR3 nucleotide sequence: TGTGCCACCAGTGATTTAGGCCCGAAGACGAACACCGGGGAGCTGTTTTTT.